These T cell receptor beta chains were read from a single sample in a study of cytomegalovirus exposure and HLA in healthy donors. Here immunoSEQ multiplex PCR was the method, and the copy in TCRdb shows in-frame clones only, minus some. This repertoire shows some 270,000 clones, 80% to 90% found once; its top ten account for around 1%. Sequenced material: PBMCs. The receptors were sampled from a woman between 18 and 30 years old in good health and CMV-seronegative. CDR3s include the opening cysteine and the closing phenylalanine or tryptophan. The D gene is left open where the match is weak. The size field is filled for only some rows; it gives once, few, many or a size class.

d_call: TRBD1; clone_size: once; v_call: TRBV28; j_call: TRBJ1-2; cdr3_aa: CASSLKSIQGSYGYTF; cdr3_nt: TGTGCCAGCAGTTTAAAATCAATACAGGGGAGTTATGGCTACACCTTC
d_call: TRBD1; clone_size: NA; v_call: TRBV6-5; j_call: TRBJ2-2; cdr3_aa: CASSWDRGIGELFF; cdr3_nt: TGTGCCAGCAGTTGGGACAGGGGGATCGGGGAGCTGTTTTTT
d_call: TRBD2; clone_size: once; v_call: TRBV25-1; j_call: TRBJ2-5; cdr3_aa: CASSEWASGTEETQYF; cdr3_nt: TGTGCCAGCAGTGAATGGGCTAGCGGGACCGAAGAGACCCAGTACTTC
d_call: NA; clone_size: once; v_call: TRBV6-5; j_call: TRBJ1-6; cdr3_aa: CASSYGGVLSPLHF; cdr3_nt: TGTGCCAGCAGTTATGGAGGGGTACTATCACCCCTCCACTTT
d_call: TRBD2; clone_size: NA; v_call: TRBV9; j_call: TRBJ2-3; cdr3_aa: CASSAWTSGSGDTQYF; cdr3_nt: TGTGCCAGCAGCGCGTGGACTAGCGGGAGCGGAGATACGCAGTATTTT
d_call: NA; clone_size: NA; v_call: TRBV19; j_call: TRBJ1-5; cdr3_aa: CASSIQHLSGQPQHF; cdr3_nt: TGTGCCAGTAGTATCCAACACCTTTCGGGTCAGCCCCAGCATTTT
d_call: NA; clone_size: many; v_call: TRBV2; j_call: TRBJ2-7; cdr3_aa: CASILALSSYEQYF; cdr3_nt: TGTGCCAGCATCCTAGCGTTGAGCTCCTACGAGCAGTACTTC
d_call: NA; clone_size: NA; v_call: TRBV1; j_call: TRBJ1-2; cdr3_aa: CTSSPNRDRTHGYTF; cdr3_nt: TGCACCAGCAGCCCCAATCGAGACAGGACCCATGGCTACACCTTC
d_call: TRBD1; clone_size: NA; v_call: TRBV5-1; j_call: TRBJ2-2; cdr3_aa: CASSFPGTGGYTGELFF; cdr3_nt: TGCGCCAGCAGCTTCCCCGGGACAGGGGGCTACACCGGGGAGCTGTTTTTT
d_call: NA; clone_size: NA; v_call: TRBV7-8; j_call: TRBJ1-4; cdr3_aa: CASSLSGNNEKLFF; cdr3_nt: TGTGCCAGCAGCTTATCAGGAAATAATGAAAAACTGTTTTTT
d_call: NA; clone_size: few; v_call: TRBV14; j_call: TRBJ1-3; cdr3_aa: CASSPAGGHLSGNTIYF; cdr3_nt: TGTGCCAGCAGCCCCGCGGGGGGACACCTCTCTGGAAACACCATATATTTT
d_call: TRBD1; clone_size: NA; v_call: TRBV6-6; j_call: TRBJ2-7; cdr3_aa: CASSYSKTGTNWDF; cdr3_nt: TGTGCCAGCAGTTACTCGAAGACAGGGACGAACTGGGACTTC
d_call: NA; clone_size: NA; v_call: TRBV10-3; j_call: TRBJ2-5; cdr3_aa: CAISEGGETQYF; cdr3_nt: TGTGCCATCAGTGAGGGCGGAGAGACCCAGTACTTC
d_call: TRBD1; clone_size: NA; v_call: TRBV4-1; j_call: TRBJ2-4; cdr3_aa: CASSQPTGDRGNIQYF; cdr3_nt: TGCGCCAGCAGCCAACCTACAGGGGATCGGGGAAACATTCAGTACTTC
d_call: TRBD1; clone_size: NA; v_call: TRBV19; j_call: TRBJ1-2; cdr3_aa: CASSIQTGGLGYTF; cdr3_nt: TGTGCCAGTAGTATACAAACAGGGGGACTTGGCTACACCTTC
d_call: TRBD1; clone_size: once; v_call: TRBV2; j_call: TRBJ2-2; cdr3_aa: CASSRQGQGVTGELFF; cdr3_nt: TGTGCCAGCAGTAGACAGGGACAGGGGGTGACCGGGGAGCTGTTTTTT
d_call: TRBD2; clone_size: NA; v_call: TRBV19; j_call: TRBJ2-7; cdr3_aa: CASSYGLAASYEQYF; cdr3_nt: TGTGCCAGTAGTTATGGACTAGCGGCCTCCTACGAGCAGTACTTC
d_call: NA; clone_size: NA; v_call: TRBV6-1; j_call: TRBJ1-2; cdr3_aa: CASSPGGTHEYGYTF; cdr3_nt: TGTGCCAGCAGTCCGGGGGGAACTCACGAGTATGGCTACACCTTC
d_call: TRBD2; clone_size: NA; v_call: TRBV5-6; j_call: TRBJ2-3; cdr3_aa: CASSSGLAGGADTQYF; cdr3_nt: TGTGCCAGCAGCTCGGGCCTAGCGGGAGGTGCGGATACGCAGTATTTT
d_call: NA; clone_size: NA; v_call: TRBV7-2; j_call: TRBJ1-5; cdr3_aa: CASSREGSLSNQPQHF; cdr3_nt: TGTGCCAGCAGCCGGGAGGGTAGTTTGAGCAATCAGCCCCAGCATTTT
d_call: TRBD2; clone_size: once; v_call: TRBV30; j_call: TRBJ2-5; cdr3_aa: CAWSAPGGAETQYF; cdr3_nt: TGTGCCTGGAGTGCCCCCGGGGGGGCCGAGACCCAGTACTTC
d_call: TRBD1; clone_size: NA; v_call: TRBV6-1; j_call: TRBJ2-3; cdr3_aa: CASSVPRQGTDTQYF; cdr3_nt: TGTGCCAGCAGTGTCCCGCGACAGGGTACAGATACGCAGTATTTT
d_call: NA; clone_size: NA; v_call: TRBV5-1; j_call: TRBJ1-1; cdr3_aa: CASSLRQFLNTEAFF; cdr3_nt: TGCGCCAGCAGCCTCAGACAGTTTCTGAACACTGAAGCTTTCTTT
d_call: TRBD2; clone_size: NA; v_call: TRBV28; j_call: TRBJ2-3; cdr3_aa: CASSYERGGLTDTQYF; cdr3_nt: TGTGCCAGCAGTTACGAGCGGGGGGGCCTCACAGATACGCAGTATTTT
d_call: TRBD1; clone_size: few; v_call: TRBV19; j_call: TRBJ2-2; cdr3_aa: CASTLGQSNTGELFF; cdr3_nt: TGTGCCAGTACCCTGGGACAGAGCAACACCGGGGAGCTGTTTTTT
d_call: TRBD2; clone_size: NA; v_call: TRBV27; j_call: TRBJ2-5; cdr3_aa: CASSLGTSGRGQETQYF; cdr3_nt: TGTGCCAGCAGTTTAGGGACTAGCGGGAGAGGGCAAGAGACCCAGTACTTC
d_call: NA; clone_size: NA; v_call: TRBV27; j_call: TRBJ2-2; cdr3_aa: CASSTRGSTGELFF; cdr3_nt: TGTGCCAGCAGTACCCGCGGTAGCACCGGGGAGCTGTTTTTT
d_call: NA; clone_size: NA; v_call: TRBV29-1; j_call: TRBJ1-5; cdr3_aa: CSVEEGGGNQPQHF; cdr3_nt: TGCAGCGTTGAAGAGGGGGGAGGCAATCAGCCCCAGCATTTT
d_call: NA; clone_size: NA; v_call: TRBV18; j_call: TRBJ2-7; cdr3_aa: CASSLLYYEQYF; cdr3_nt: TGTGCCAGCTCACTTCTTTACTACGAGCAGTACTTC